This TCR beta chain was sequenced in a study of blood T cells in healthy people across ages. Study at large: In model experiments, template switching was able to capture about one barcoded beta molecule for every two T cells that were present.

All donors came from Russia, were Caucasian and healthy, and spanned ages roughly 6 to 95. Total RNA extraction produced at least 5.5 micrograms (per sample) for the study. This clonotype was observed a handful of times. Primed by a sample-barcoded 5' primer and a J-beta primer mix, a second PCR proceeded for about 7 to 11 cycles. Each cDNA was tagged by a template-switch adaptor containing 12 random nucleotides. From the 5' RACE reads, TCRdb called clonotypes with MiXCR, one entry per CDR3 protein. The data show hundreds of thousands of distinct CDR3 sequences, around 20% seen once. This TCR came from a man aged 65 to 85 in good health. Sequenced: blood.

DNA of the CDR3: TGTGCCAGCAGTTTTAAAAGGGCCGTGGGGGAGACCCAGTACTTC. It yields the protein CASSFKRAVGETQYF. The V and J genes are TRBV6-2 or TRBV6-3 and TRBJ2-5; D unresolved. The length of the CDR3 is 15 residues. Germline lookup yields CDR1 MNHEY and CDR2 SVGEGT. V was pared by 4 bases and J by 5 bases, with 17 bases between.